The TCR beta chain under discussion was sequenced for a study of T cell repertoires in cytomegalovirus infection. Many counts were recorded for this clonotype. CDR1 is SGHVS, CDR2 FNYEAQ, per germline. Deletions cut 10 bases from V and 9 bases from J, with 13 bases between. This CDR3 is built from 11 residues. TCRdb processed the reads anew with MiXCR; each CDR3 protein has one entry. This table holds 500,000 or so distinct CDR3 sequences, 15% to 20% found once. This TCR was recovered from a human donor in good health (CMV status not recorded). Some clones in this sample may be carry-over from other donors' samples. The sample was CD8+ T cells from PBMCs. This chain uses TRBV7-6 with TRBJ2-1; weak D call: TRBD2 (5 bases). The CDR3 sequence is CAIGIGSEQFF. The CDR3 bases are TGTGCCATCGGGATTGGAAGTGAGCAGTTCTTC.